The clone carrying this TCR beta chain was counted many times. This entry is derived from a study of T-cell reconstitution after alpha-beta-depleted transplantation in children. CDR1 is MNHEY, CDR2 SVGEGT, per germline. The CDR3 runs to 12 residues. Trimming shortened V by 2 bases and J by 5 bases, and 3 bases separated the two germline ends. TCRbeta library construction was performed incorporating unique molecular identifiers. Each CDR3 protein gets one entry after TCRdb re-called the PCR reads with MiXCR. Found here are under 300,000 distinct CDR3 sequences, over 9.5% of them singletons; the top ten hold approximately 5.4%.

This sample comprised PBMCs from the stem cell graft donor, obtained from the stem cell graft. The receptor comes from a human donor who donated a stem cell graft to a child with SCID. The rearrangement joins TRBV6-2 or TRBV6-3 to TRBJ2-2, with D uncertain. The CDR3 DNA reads TGTGCCAGCAGTTACGGAACCGGGGAGCTGTTTTTT. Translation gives CASSYGTGELFF.